These 13 T cell receptor beta chains were sequenced from one sample in a study of blood T cell repertoires in COVID-19. Measured with immunoSEQ multiplex PCR; TCRdb has only the in-frame clones, and not every one. The data hold 350,000 to 550,000 clones, with about 85% observed a single time. Source material: PBMCs or T cells enriched from blood (not recorded which). The receptors originated from a woman between 18 and 29 years old with acute COVID-19.

The chain joins TRBV5-8 to TRBJ2-1; D gene ambiguous. This CDR3 contains 12 residues. The ends were cut back, 4 bases at V and 4 bases at J, with 6 bases in the middle. Germline V gene data show CDR1 as SGHTS and CDR2 as YDEGEE. The CDR3 here is CASSQVYNEQFF. The CDR3, as DNA: TGTGCCAGCAGCCAGGTTTACAATGAGCAGTTCTTC.

The chain uses TRBV25-1 and TRBJ2-1; the match to TRBD2 covers 11 bases. V lost 2 bases to trimming and J lost 4 bases; unmatched junction nucleotides: 4. CDR3 length equals 16 residues. Germline V gene sequence: CDR1 MGHDK, CDR2 SYGVNS. The CDR3: CASSETSGGPYNEQFF. Here the CDR3 DNA reads TGTGCCAGCAGTGAAACTAGCGGGGGCCCATACAATGAGCAGTTCTTC.

This chain joins TRBV5-4 and TRBJ1-2, with D perhaps TRBD1 (5 bases). The CDR3 is 14 residues long. Germline CDR1 SGHNT, CDR2 YYREEE (reference sequence). Trimming removed 0 bases at V and 5 bases at J, with 11 bases between. DNA for the CDR3: TGTGCCAGCAGCTTGGATGGCAGGGCATATGGCTACACCTTC. Its protein product is CASSLDGRAYGYTF. The variable domain in full, with the rest retrieved from reference TRBV5-4 and TRBJ1-2, is ETGVTQSPTHLIKTRGQQVTLRCSSQSGHNTVSWYQQALGQGPQFIFQYYREEENGRGNFPPRFSGLQFPNYSSELNVNALELDDSALYLCASSLDGRAYGYTFGSGTRLTVV.

The chain employs TRBV9 and TRBJ2-3; TRBD1 is a possible D gene (5 bases). V gave up 4 bases and J gave up 4 bases, with 16 bases separating them. The CDR3 spans 15 residues. Germline CDR1 and CDR2: SGDLS and YYNGEE. CDR3 DNA: TGTGCCAGCAGCACAGGCACTATTGGCGCAGATACGCAGTATTTT. Translated, it gives CASSTGTIGADTQYF.

The rearrangement links TRBV3-1 (or the pseudogene TRBV3-2) to TRBJ2-1; D is perhaps TRBD1 (5 bases). The CDR3 extends over 15 amino acids. Germline V gene lookup returns CDR1 LGHDT and CDR2 YNNKEL (reference sequence). The V and J ends lost 2 bases and 5 bases respectively, with 13 bases between them. The CDR3 loop reads CASSQSGAMNNEQFF. The CDR3 bases are TGTGCCAGCAGCCAAAGTGGGGCAATGAACAATGAGCAGTTCTTC.

J is TRBJ2-1 and V is TRBV27; 9 nucleotides line up with TRBD2. Per germline, CDR1 MNHEY and CDR2 SMNVEV (reference sequence). V lost 7 bases and J lost 3; bases outside the gene matches: 16. CDR3 size: 18 residues. The DNA of the CDR3 is TGTGCCAGCAATCTGGGGGGCGGGAGGGCTCGGGGCTACAATGAGCAGTTCTTC. Protein sequence: CASNLGGGRARGYNEQFF.

The chain uses TRBV21-1 and TRBJ1-5; the D call of TRBD1 is as the table states it, not checked on the DNA. TRBV21-1 is a documented pseudogene. There are 16 residues in the CDR3. The CDR3 nucleotides read TGTGCCAGCAGCAAAGGCAGACAGCTCAGCAATCAGCCCCAGCATTTT. This sequence encodes CASSKGRQLSNQPQHF.

The genes are TRBV6-2 or TRBV6-3 and TRBJ1-5; maybe TRBD1 (5 bases). This CDR3 is built from 16 residues. Looked up from germline, CDR1 is MNHEY and CDR2 is SVGEGT. V shed 0 bases and J shed 4 bases, with 13 bases lying between them. CDR3 region: CASSYSVQGWNQPQHF. The CDR3 nucleotides read TGTGCCAGCAGTTACTCCGTCCAGGGTTGGAATCAGCCCCAGCATTTT.

J is TRBJ1-1 and V is TRBV5-1; no firm D call. Germline CDR1 reads SGHRS; CDR2 reads YFSETQ. The V and J ends lost 0 bases and 3 bases respectively, with 12 bases between them. The CDR3 is 15 amino acids. The CDR3 DNA reads as TGCGCCAGCAGCTTGGCCGGCAGAACAGACACTGAAGCTTTCTTT. Protein sequence: CASSLAGRTDTEAFF. Drawing the rest from reference TRBV5-1 and TRBJ1-1, the complete variable domain is KAGVTQTPRYLIKTRGQQVTLSCSPISGHRSVSWYQQTPGQGLQFLFEYFSETQRNKGNFPGRFSGRQFSNSRSEMNVSTLELGDSALYLCASSLAGRTDTEAFFGQGTRLTVV.

V and J are TRBV28 and TRBJ2-1; 14 bases line up with TRBD2. The germline gives CDR1 MDHEN, CDR2 SYDVKM. The CDR3 extends over 20 amino acids. The V segment lost 8 bases and the J segment 2 bases; nucleotides outside the gene matches: 17. CDR3 bases: TGTGCCAGCCAATATACTAGAGGACTAGCGGGAGGTCGGACCTACAATGAGCAGTTCTTC. It yields the protein CASQYTRGLAGGRTYNEQFF. Together with reference TRBV28 and TRBJ2-1, the CDR3 gives the full variable domain: DVKVTQSSRYLVKRTGEKVFLECVQDMDHENMFWYRQDPGLGLRLIYFSYDVKMKEKGDIPEGYSVSREKKERFSLILESASTNQTSMYLCASQYTRGLAGGRTYNEQFFGPGTRLTVL.

This sequence joins TRBV6-1 and TRBJ2-7, with a weak D call TRBD2 (5 bases). Germline CDR1 and CDR2: MNHNS and SASEGT. CDR3 length: 14 amino acids. V lost 1 base and J 2 bases, leaving 9 bases between the germline ends. Written as DNA, the CDR3 is TGTGCCAGCAGTGAAGGGACGGGGACCTACGAGCAGTACTTC. Its translation is CASSEGTGTYEQYF.

The J gene is TRBJ2-5, the V gene TRBV2; maybe TRBD2 (6 bases). This CDR3 contains 14 residues. Trimming pared 7 bases from V and 1 base from J, leaving 13 bases between. The germline V gene has CDR1 SNHLY and CDR2 FYNNEI. This CDR3 reads CASKEGALQETQYF. CDR3 DNA: TGTGCCAGCAAGGAGGGAGCCCTCCAAGAGACCCAGTACTTC.

The genes are TRBV9 and TRBJ2-5; 8 bases line up with TRBD1. The germline V gene encodes CDR1 SGDLS and CDR2 YYNGEE. Unmatched junction bases numbered 12, after V lost 0 bases and J lost 2 bases. The CDR3 has 18 residues. The CDR3 DNA follows: TGTGCCAGCAGCGTAGCTACGGGACCTCGACAGGGGCAAGAGACCCAGTACTTC. This translates into CASSVATGPRQGQETQYF.